The next 25 T cell receptor beta chains were all read from a single sample in a study of response to subunit inactivated influenza vaccine (dated by TCRdb to between 2018 and 2020). To prepare the library, RT-PCR was applied. Sequencing used an Illumina HiSeq 2500. TCRdb passed the public sequencing reads through fastp at Q25 and MiXCR, retaining productive beta sequences. Each CDR3 protein gets just one entry, which takes the most common genes and DNA from the rows behind it. This sample lists approximately 500,000 distinct CDR3 sequences; around 15% were detected once. The ten largest clones capture more than 9.5% of the sample. The sample here was PBMCs from blood, taken 11 to 12 days after vaccination. These receptors all come from a man aged 50 or older who received an inactivated influenza vaccine. Donor details come from another sample of the same person, matched by shared clones.

A remark on this clonotype: Germline and junction disagree at one end, which may indicate a read error. V gene TRBV7-7 combines with J gene TRBJ2-3, with 11 bases lining up with TRBD2. Germline values: CDR1 SSHAT, CDR2 FNYEAQ (reference sequence). The length of the CDR3 is 14 residues. CDR3 in amino acids: CVSSSLAGGDTQYF. The CDR3 DNA is TGTGTCAGCAGCTCCCTAGCGGGGGGAGATACGCAGTATTTT.

The chain links TRBV5-1 to TRBJ2-5; 8 bases are shared with TRBD1. This CDR3 has 16 amino acids. The V gene end was trimmed by 1 base and the J gene end by 4 bases; junction bases not matched to a gene: 9. The germline CDR1 and CDR2 sequences are SGHRS and YFSETQ. The CDR3 nucleotides are TGCGCCAGCAGCTTGCCAGGGACAGGCCATGGAGAGACCCAGTACTTC. The encoded protein is CASSLPGTGHGETQYF.

At least ten counts were recorded for this clonotype. The J gene is TRBJ1-1, the V gene TRBV5-5; possibly TRBD1 for D (5 bases). The CDR3 is 15 residues long. Per the germline V gene, CDR1 is SGHKS and CDR2 is YYEKEE (reference sequence). V was pared by 2 bases and J by 2 bases, with 13 bases between. The CDR3 loop is CASSFAGGPNTEAFF. CDR3 sequence (DNA): TGTGCCAGCAGCTTTGCCGGGGGACCTAACACTGAAGCTTTCTTT.

The chain combines TRBV29-1 with TRBJ2-1; the D gene is possibly TRBD1 (6 bases). CDR1 is SQVTM, CDR2 ANQGSEA, per germline. V was pared by 6 bases and J by 3 bases, with 15 bases between. The CDR3 runs to 14 residues. As DNA, the CDR3 is TGCAGCGTGGGGAGAGGGACAAACTACAATGAGCAGTTCTTC. Its protein product is CSVGRGTNYNEQFF.

This clonotype was picked up a small number of times. This chain connects TRBV29-1 to TRBJ2-1; TRBD2 matches 8 bases. Trimming took 5 bases from V and 2 from J; bases not matched to a gene: 5. CDR3 length: 14 residues. CDR1 SQVTM and CDR2 ANQGSEA come from the germline V gene. This chain's CDR3 is CSVSGRGAYNEQFF. The CDR3 DNA is TGCAGCGTTAGTGGGCGGGGGGCCTACAATGAGCAGTTCTTC.

This clonotype was recorded a few times. The chain links TRBV4-1 to TRBJ2-1; no definite D call. The CDR3 contains 16 residues. Germline V CDR1 and CDR2: MGHRA, YSYEKL. V gave up 2 bases and J gave up 4 bases, with 15 bases separating them. The CDR3 reads CASSQSAGVWYNEQFF. In DNA form, the CDR3 reads TGCGCCAGCAGCCAATCAGCTGGAGTTTGGTACAATGAGCAGTTCTTC.

This clonotype was counted many times. The V and J genes are TRBV29-1 and TRBJ2-1; no clear D. The germline V gene encodes CDR1 SQVTM and CDR2 ANQGSEA. This CDR3 comprises 12 residues. The V end was cut by 5 bases, the J end by 0 bases, with 5 bases between. The CDR3 coding sequence is TGCAGCGTTCGGCGCTCCTACAATGAGCAGTTCTTC. Translation gives CSVRRSYNEQFF.

This chain connects TRBV3-1 to TRBJ1-1; D remains ambiguous. V dropped 0 bases and J dropped 5 bases, with 13 bases sitting between them. This CDR3 is built from 15 residues. Germline loops: CDR1 LGHDT, CDR2 YNNKEL (reference sequence). Written as DNA, the CDR3 is TGTGCCAGCAGCCAAGAAGGAGGGTGGAGGACTGAAGCTTTCTTT. Translating gives CASSQEGGWRTEAFF.

This chain connects TRBV30 to TRBJ2-7, with 7 bases identical to TRBD1. V was pared by 3 bases and J by 6 bases, with 8 bases of the junction left unmatched. CDR1 is GTSNPN and CDR2 is SVGIG in the germline V gene (reference sequence). This CDR3 has 13 residues. In DNA form, the CDR3 reads TGTGCCTGGAGCCTCACTACAGGGGTCGAGCAGTACTTC. Protein: CAWSLTTGVEQYF.

This clonotype came up once. CDR3: CASSWDRGMQPQHF. CDR3 coding DNA: TGTGCCAGCAGTTGGGACAGGGGAATGCAGCCCCAGCATTTT. The chain carries TRBV12-3 or TRBV12-4 and TRBJ1-5; 10 nucleotides agree with TRBD1. The J segment lost 7 bases and the V segment lost 4 bases, leaving 4 bases of the junction unmatched. This CDR3 spans 14 amino acids.

There are a few counts of this clonotype. V and J are TRBV6-1 and TRBJ2-3; tentatively, D is TRBD2 (5 bases). The length of the CDR3 is 13 residues. Deletions cut 8 bases from V and 6 bases from J, with 15 bases between. CDR1 is MNHNS and CDR2 is SASEGT in the germline V gene. This CDR3 reads CASGHLSGDTQYF. DNA of the CDR3: TGTGCCAGCGGCCACCTTTCGGGGGATACGCAGTATTTT.

The table lists this clonotype with a few counts. V and J are TRBV6-6 and TRBJ2-5, with 8 bases identical to TRBD2. The ends lost 7 bases at V and 5 bases at J; junction bases unmatched: 6. Germline CDR1 and CDR2: MNHNY and SVGAGI (reference sequence). The CDR3 has 13 amino acids. This CDR3 reads CASTARGGETQYF. The DNA for the CDR3 is TGTGCCAGCACCGCTCGGGGGGGGGAGACCCAGTACTTC.

The chain employs TRBV20-1 and TRBJ2-3; 8 bases are shared with TRBD2. Germline CDR1 is DFQATT and CDR2 is SNEGSKA (reference sequence). This CDR3 contains 16 residues. Germline trimming cut 0 bases from V and 3 bases from J; bases unmatched to any gene: 8. CDR3 loop: CSARDEREYFTDTQYF. In DNA, the CDR3 is TGCAGTGCTAGAGATGAGCGGGAGTATTTTACAGATACGCAGTATTTT.

The gene calls are TRBV5-1 and TRBJ2-5, with D perhaps assigned TRBD1 or TRBD2 (5 bases each). This CDR3 has 15 amino acids. The germline V and J ends were trimmed by 1 base and 2 bases, with 12 bases remaining between them. Germline V gene data show CDR1 as SGHRS and CDR2 as YFSETQ. The CDR3: CASSLNPGRQETQYF. CDR3 DNA sequence: TGCGCCAGCAGCTTGAACCCGGGACGGCAAGAGACCCAGTACTTC. The variable domain in full, with the rest retrieved from reference TRBV5-1 and TRBJ2-5, is KAGVTQTPRYLIKTRGQQVTLSCSPISGHRSVSWYQQTPGQGLQFLFEYFSETQRNKGNFPGRFSGRQFSNSRSEMNVSTLELGDSALYLCASSLNPGRQETQYFGPGTRLLVL.

This clonotype was counted between two and nine times. V is TRBV27 and J is TRBJ2-3; D is unresolved. Trimming pared 6 bases from V and 0 bases from J, leaving 13 bases between. The CDR3 covers 15 residues. Germline V lookup: CDR1 MNHEY, CDR2 SMNVEV (reference sequence). The CDR3 is CASSQQRSSTDTQYF. In DNA form, the CDR3 reads TGTGCCAGCAGCCAACAGCGTTCTAGCACAGATACGCAGTATTTT.

The V call is TRBV4-1, the J call TRBJ2-7, with TRBD2 as a possible D gene (6 bases). The CDR3 length is 14 residues. Trimming removed 1 base at V and 7 bases at J, with 14 bases between. CDR1 is MGHRA, CDR2 YSYEKL, per germline. The CDR3: CASSQGTTRWEQYF. CDR3 DNA: TGCGCCAGCAGCCAAGGGACTACTCGATGGGAGCAGTACTTC.

The chain employs TRBV10-3 and TRBJ2-1; 9 nucleotides align to TRBD1. CDR1 ENHRY and CDR2 SYGVKD come from the germline V gene. The ends lost 4 bases at V and 4 bases at J; junction bases unmatched: 11. The CDR3 is made up of 17 amino acids. CDR3 sequence (DNA): TGTGCCATCAGTGGGTGGGGACAGGGCCGAGGTTACAATGAGCAGTTCTTC. Its protein product is CAISGWGQGRGYNEQFF.

V usage is TRBV10-2 and J usage is TRBJ2-7; either TRBD1 or TRBD2 may supply D (6 bases each). Germline CDR1 reads WSHSY; CDR2 reads SAAADI. The CDR3 length is 14 residues. V dropped 7 bases and J dropped 3 bases, with 16 bases sitting between them. This CDR3 reads CASMVEGGDYEQYF. As DNA, the CDR3 is TGCGCCAGCATGGTTGAGGGGGGTGACTACGAGCAGTACTTC.

In this sample, this clonotype turned up a few times. The chain carries TRBV7-7 and TRBJ1-2; D is unclear. The CDR3 length is 14 residues. Trimming took off 0 bases at V and 3 bases at J, with 8 bases between the two ends. The V gene's germline CDR1 is SSHAT and CDR2 FNYEAQ (reference sequence). CDR3 sequence reads: CASSLAWSDYGYTF. CDR3 nucleotides: TGTGCCAGCAGCTTAGCTTGGAGTGACTATGGCTACACCTTC. The full variable domain, rest sourced from reference TRBV7-7 and TRBJ1-2, is GAGVSQSPRYKVTKRGQDVTLRCDPISSHATLYWYQQALGQGPEFLTYFNYEAQPDKSGLPSDRFSAERPEGSISTLTIQRTEQRDSAMYRCASSLAWSDYGYTFGSGTRLTVV.

This clonotype was detected ten times or more. J is TRBJ2-7 and V is TRBV7-2; 8 bases fit TRBD2. The V segment lost 3 bases and the J segment 4 bases; nucleotides outside the gene matches: 5. CDR1 is SGHTA and CDR2 is FQGNSA in the germline V gene. The CDR3 runs 14 residues. The CDR3 DNA follows: TGTGCCAGCAGCTTTCCGGGAGGGATATACGAGCAGTACTTC. This translates into CASSFPGGIYEQYF.

This chain connects TRBV11-2 to TRBJ2-7; D is undetermined. Trimming cost V 2 bases and J 3 bases, with 11 bases left between them. CDR1 SGHAT and CDR2 FQNNGV come from the germline V gene. The CDR3 contains 14 residues. This CDR3 is CASSLTPSNYEQYF. DNA of the CDR3: TGTGCCAGCAGCTTAACCCCGAGCAACTACGAGCAGTACTTC.

In this sample, this clonotype turned up a few times. The CDR3 coding sequence is TGTGCCAGCAGGATGGGACTAGCGGGAGTCTACGAGCAGTACTTC. Its protein is CASRMGLAGVYEQYF. This chain links TRBV2 with TRBJ2-7, with TRBD2 identical over 14 bases. From germline, CDR1 is SNHLY and CDR2 FYNNEI. J gave up 3 bases and V 6 bases, and 4 bases lay outside the gene matches. This CDR3 has 15 residues.

The sample holds many counts of this clonotype. The V call is TRBV5-1, the J call TRBJ1-6; D gene uncertain. Germline loops: CDR1 SGHRS, CDR2 YFSETQ. The CDR3 runs to 15 residues. V was trimmed by 1 base and J by 5 bases, leaving 10 bases between them. The CDR3, as DNA: TGCGCCAGCAGCTTGAGTGTTTTCGATAATTCACCCCTCCACTTT. It specifies CASSLSVFDNSPLHF.

This clonotype was counted between two and nine times. V and J are TRBV2 and TRBJ1-5, with D perhaps TRBD1 (6 bases). Trimming took 4 bases from V and 2 from J, leaving 12 bases between them. CDR3 length equals 15 residues. Germline-derived CDR1 and CDR2 are SNHLY and FYNNEI. CDR3 DNA sequence: TGTGCCAGCAGTGTACAGGGATTTGGCAATCAGCCCCAGCATTTT. Protein sequence: CASSVQGFGNQPQHF.

Written as DNA, the CDR3 is TGCAGTGCTAGAGCTTTGTCTGGCACTGAAGCTTTCTTT. Translating it yields CSARALSGTEAFF. The chain employs TRBV20-1 and TRBJ1-1; D call uncertain. CDR1 DFQATT and CDR2 SNEGSKA come from the germline V gene (reference sequence). CDR3 length: 13 amino acids. V lost 1 base and J 4 bases, leaving 10 bases between the germline ends.